This section outlines one T cell receptor beta chain sequence together with its context. This entry comes from a study of tumour-infiltrating T cells in Burkitt lymphoma. Here immunoSEQ multiplex PCR was the method, and the copy in TCRdb shows in-frame clones only, minus some. The sample has about 3,500 clones, about 14% seen once. V lost 6 bases and J 6 bases, leaving 14 bases between the germline ends. There are 13 residues in the CDR3. From germline, CDR1 is KGHSH and CDR2 LQKENI. V is TRBV18 and J is TRBJ1-2; no clear D gene. The clonotype comes from a human donor with Burkitt lymphoma. Specimen: tumor tissue. The CDR3 loop reads CASSPRPSDGYTF. The DNA for the CDR3 is TGTGCCAGCTCCCCTAGGCCTTCCGATGGCTACACCTTC. Combining the CDR3 with reference TRBV18 and TRBJ1-2 gives the whole variable domain NAGVMQNPRHLVRRRGQEARLRCSPMKGHSHVYWYRQLPEEGLKFMVYLQKENIIDESGMPKERFSAEFPKEGPSILRIQQVVRGDSAAYFCASSPRPSDGYTFGSGTRLTVV.